The 23 T cell receptor beta chains in this list originate from one sample, sequenced in a study of T cell changes during pregnancy in multiple sclerosis (dated by TCRdb to the late 2010s). Library preparation employed the immunoSEQ multiplex PCR assay. Drawn from immuneACCESS, this table holds only the in-frame rearrangements with V and J called that TCRdb kept. Clones are partly lost; checked studies trace under half to an unresolved V gene and leave the rest unexplained. The sample contains around 30,000 clones, 85% to 95% of them found a single time. Jointly, the top ten make up 5% to 6% of the sample. The starting material was CD8+ T cells from peripheral blood mononuclear cells, obtained before pregnancy. These receptors came from a female donor with multiple sclerosis, enrolled in a pregnancy study.

V is TRBV7-9 and J is TRBJ2-5; TRBD2 matches 7 bases. With V trimmed by 3 bases and J by 5 bases, 6 bases remained unmatched. Germline V gives CDR1 SEHNR, CDR2 FQNEAQ (reference sequence). This CDR3 region has 14 residues. The CDR3 here is CASSLRGSSETQYF. The DNA of the CDR3 is TGTGCCAGCAGCTTGCGGGGGAGTTCGGAGACCCAGTACTTC. Full variable domain (outside the CDR3, taken from reference TRBV7-9 and TRBJ2-5): DTGVSQNPRHKITKRGQNVTFRCDPISEHNRLYWYRQTLGQGPEFLTYFQNEAQLEKSRLLSDRFSAERPKGSFSTLEIQRTEQGDSAMYLCASSLRGSSETQYFGPGTRLLVL.

The chain uses TRBV5-8 and TRBJ1-5; no clear D. This CDR3 contains 11 residues. The germline V and J ends were trimmed by 4 bases and 4 bases, with 3 bases remaining between them. The germline V gene has CDR1 SGHTS and CDR2 YDEGEE. CDR3 residues: CASSLNQPQHF. The CDR3 DNA is TGTGCCAGCAGCCTTAATCAGCCCCAGCATTTT.

This chain joins TRBV6-5 and TRBJ1-2; D might be TRBD1 (6 bases). The CDR3 is 15 amino acids. V gave up 5 bases and J gave up 4 bases, with 17 bases separating them. From germline, CDR1 is MNHEY and CDR2 SVGAGI. Here the CDR3 DNA reads TGTGCCAGCAGTAGAGGACAGAGACTCGGCTATGGCTACACCTTC. Translated, it gives CASSRGQRLGYGYTF.

The chain links TRBV9 to TRBJ2-5, with TRBD1 identical over 7 bases. Unmatched junction bases numbered 10, after V lost 0 bases and J lost 5 bases. This CDR3 comprises 16 residues. The germline V gene has CDR1 SGDLS and CDR2 YYNGEE. CDR3 sequence: CASSVGWDSNEETQYF. The CDR3 DNA sequence: TGTGCCAGCAGCGTAGGCTGGGACAGTAATGAGGAGACCCAGTACTTC.

This chain joins TRBV5-5 and TRBJ2-3; 8 bases agree with TRBD1. The V and J ends lost 4 bases and 1 base, in that order; junction bases with no gene match: 8. CDR3 length: 16 amino acids. CDR1 and CDR2 from the germline V gene are SGHKS and YYEKEE (reference sequence). As DNA, the CDR3 is TGTGCCAGCAGCCAGACCAGGGGGCGGGGCACAGATACGCAGTATTTT. Translating it yields CASSQTRGRGTDTQYF.

V usage is TRBV19 and J usage is TRBJ1-5; D uncertain. Germline V gives CDR1 LNHDA, CDR2 SQIVND (reference sequence). This CDR3 region has 15 residues. The V gene lost 4 bases and the J gene lost 6 bases, with 16 bases spanning the gap. The CDR3 here is CASSSYRGAGQPQHF. The CDR3 DNA reads as TGTGCCAGTAGTAGCTATCGGGGTGCGGGTCAGCCCCAGCATTTT.

This chain connects TRBV7-7 to TRBJ2-2; D might be TRBD2 (6 bases). The CDR3 sequence is 13 residues long. Between the trimmed V and J ends, which lost 5 bases and 5 bases, there was a span of 9 bases. Germline V gene sequence: CDR1 SSHAT, CDR2 FNYEAQ (reference sequence). The CDR3 coding sequence is TGTGCCAGCAGCGCGGGGTCGACCGGGGAGCTGTTTTTT. Its protein product is CASSAGSTGELFF.

The rearrangement joins TRBV18 to TRBJ2-7, with TRBD2 identical over 13 bases. This CDR3 is built from 18 residues. Germline CDR1 is KGHSH and CDR2 is LQKENI. Trimming took 0 bases from V and 5 from J; bases not matched to a gene: 10. The CDR3 loop reads CASSPPLTSGRVGHEQYF. The CDR3 DNA reads TGTGCCAGCTCACCACCGTTAACTAGCGGGAGGGTCGGCCACGAGCAGTACTTC.

The chain carries TRBV29-1 and TRBJ1-4; TRBD1 is a possible D gene (6 bases). Deletions cut 5 bases from V and 2 bases from J, with 21 bases between. This CDR3 is built from 17 residues. Germline V gives CDR1 SQVTM, CDR2 ANQGSEA. CDR3 loop: CSVSRDKYVGTNEKLFF. The DNA for the CDR3 is TGCAGCGTTTCCCGGGACAAATATGTGGGGACTAATGAAAAACTGTTTTTT.

The CDR3 sequence: CASSLIVGQGAGELFF. The CDR3 region has the DNA TGTGCCAGCAGTTTAATTGTGGGGCAGGGGGCCGGGGAGCTGTTTTTT. The chain joins TRBV27 to TRBJ2-2; 7 bases line up with TRBD1. V lost 2 bases to trimming and J lost 6 bases; unmatched junction nucleotides: 9. CDR1 MNHEY and CDR2 SMNVEV come from the germline V gene (reference sequence). The CDR3 has 16 amino acids.

This rearrangement joins TRBV5-4 to TRBJ2-5; 11 bases align to TRBD2. Near its end, the DNA agrees better with TRBJ2-7, so the J call may be wrong. Germline values: CDR1 SGHNT, CDR2 YYREEE (reference sequence). The CDR3 extends over 15 amino acids. CDR3 loop: CASSDLSGGADEQYF. The CDR3 DNA sequence: TGTGCCAGCAGCGACCTTAGCGGGGGGGCGGACGAGCAGTACTTC.

The V and J genes are TRBV19 and TRBJ1-5; a weak D match, TRBD1 (5 bases). The CDR3 loop spans 12 amino acids. V lost 5 bases and J 8 bases, leaving 10 bases between the germline ends. Germline V gene data show CDR1 as LNHDA and CDR2 as SQIVND (reference sequence). The CDR3 region has the DNA TGTGCCAGTAGTGACAGCATCGAGCCCCAGCATTTT. Its protein is CASSDSIEPQHF.

The chain recombines TRBV13 with TRBJ1-5; D gene unclear. The V gene's germline CDR1 is PRHDT and CDR2 FYEKMQ (reference sequence). V dropped 5 bases and J dropped 5 bases, with 16 bases sitting between them. The CDR3 runs 15 residues. Written as DNA, the CDR3 is TGTGCCAGCAGCCGCGGGCCCCCATCGGATCAGCCCCAGCATTTT. Protein product: CASSRGPPSDQPQHF.

This chain joins TRBV15 and TRBJ2-2, with D unresolved. The V gene lost 6 bases and the J gene lost 2 bases, with 7 bases spanning the gap. Germline-derived CDR1 and CDR2 are LNHNV and YYDKDF (reference sequence). The CDR3 contains 13 residues. CDR3: CATRTGNTGELFF. The CDR3 DNA is TGTGCCACCAGGACGGGTAACACCGGGGAGCTGTTTTTT. Full variable domain (rest looked up from reference TRBV15 and TRBJ2-2): DAMVIQNPRYQVTQFGKPVTLSCSQTLNHNVMYWYQQKSSQAPKLLFHYYDKDFNNEADTPDNFQSRRPNTSFCFLDIRSPGLGDTAMYLCATRTGNTGELFFGEGSRLTVL.

This chain links TRBV15 with TRBJ2-7; TRBD1 matches 7 bases. The CDR3 sequence is 14 residues long. Trimming cost V 8 bases and J 1 base; bases outside gene matches: 8. Germline V gene data show CDR1 as LNHNV and CDR2 as YYDKDF (reference sequence). In nucleotides, the CDR3 is TGTGCCACCCCCTCAGGGGGAAAGTCCTACGAGCAGTACTTC. The encoded protein is CATPSGGKSYEQYF.

This rearrangement joins TRBV19 to TRBJ1-2; a weak D match, TRBD1 (5 bases). Trimming removed 3 bases at V and 2 bases at J, with 19 bases between. This CDR3 is built from 17 residues. The V gene's germline CDR1 is LNHDA and CDR2 SQIVND (reference sequence). CDR3 loop: CASSIRVRVNENYGYTF. Written as DNA, the CDR3 is TGTGCCAGTAGTATTCGGGTCAGGGTGAACGAGAACTATGGCTACACCTTC.

The chain carries TRBV28 and TRBJ2-3, with 10 bases identical to TRBD2. This CDR3 has 15 residues. With 5 bases clipped from V and 2 bases from J, the junction kept 4 bases outside the gene matches. The germline CDR1 and CDR2 sequences are MDHEN and SYDVKM. The DNA of the CDR3 is TGTGCCAGCAGTGCAACTAGCGGGATCACAGATACGCAGTATTTT. Translation: CASSATSGITDTQYF.

The chain recombines TRBV27 with TRBJ2-3; D unresolved. This CDR3 has 13 amino acids. Trimming pared 5 bases from V and 1 base from J, leaving 7 bases between. CDR1 is MNHEY, CDR2 SMNVEV, per germline (reference sequence). CDR3 sequence (DNA): TGTGCCAGCAGTAGTAGTCGCACAGATACGCAGTATTTT. As protein: CASSSSRTDTQYF.

The chain employs TRBV14 and TRBJ2-4; 8 bases fit TRBD1. V dropped 6 bases and J dropped 10; count of bases not matched to a gene: 23. Germline assignment: CDR1 SGHDN and CDR2 FVKESK. CDR3 length: 18 residues. CDR3 bases: TGTGCCAGCAGACGGAGACAGGGGCTGGGGGATGAGACCAGGATTCAGTACTTC. It specifies CASRRRQGLGDETRIQYF.

V usage is TRBV5-6 and J usage is TRBJ1-2; possible D gene TRBD1, 5 bases. This CDR3 contains 14 residues. Germline values: CDR1 SGHDT, CDR2 YYEEEE. Trimming stripped 2 bases from V and 3 bases from J, with 11 bases between. The CDR3 DNA sequence: TGTGCCAGCAGCTTAAGGACATATGACTATGGCTACACCTTC. It yields the protein CASSLRTYDYGYTF.

This chain uses TRBV4-2 with TRBJ1-1, with D possibly being TRBD1 (5 bases). V lost 0 bases and J 4 bases, leaving 15 bases between the germline ends. Germline CDR1 reads LGHNA; CDR2 reads YNFKEQ. This CDR3 contains 16 residues. CDR3 in amino acids: CASSQDPTSGTTEAFF. CDR3 DNA: TGTGCCAGCAGCCAAGACCCGACAAGCGGGACCACTGAAGCTTTCTTT.

The V gene is TRBV19, the J gene TRBJ2-1, with D perhaps matching TRBD1 (7 bases). The V and J ends lost 3 bases and 7 bases respectively, with 16 bases between them. This CDR3 has 15 residues. Germline assignment: CDR1 LNHDA and CDR2 SQIVND (reference sequence). The CDR3 DNA is TGTGCCAGTAGTATTGGAGGGGGCCCGCGAAATGAGCAGTTCTTC. This translates into CASSIGGGPRNEQFF.

This clone was seen more than once but under ten times. The chain has TRBV13 and TRBJ2-7, with no clear D. Trimming shortened V by 4 bases and J by 2 bases, and 12 bases separated the two germline ends. Germline lookup yields CDR1 PRHDT and CDR2 FYEKMQ (reference sequence). The length of the CDR3 is 14 residues. The CDR3 DNA reads as TGTGCCAGCAGCTATACGACACTCGCCTACGAGCAGTACTTC. This codes for CASSYTTLAYEQYF.